This T cell receptor beta chain is from a study of beta chain features in type 1 diabetes. Whole-study context: The patients were much like the healthy donors in age, gender and cell yields. Broader study findings: Shortening that was moderate but significant affected the TCRB CDR3s of Type 1 diabetes patients in all four CD4+ subsets.

Comment on this clone: Its antigen remains unidentified.

CDR1 and CDR2 from the germline V gene are SGHVS and FNYEAQ. CDR3 length equals 18 residues. The V gene lost 1 base and the J gene lost 6 bases, with 23 bases spanning the gap. Every isolated RNA sample was fully reverse transcribed, so sequencing captured expressed TCRB transcripts. Profiled with immunoSEQ multiplex PCR; TCRdb holds only in-frame clones, not every one. Of about 620,000 clones in the sample, around a sixth were seen once. Each of the CD4+ naive, central memory, regulatory and stem cell-like memory populations was sorted via CD45RO/CCR7/CD25/CD127/CD95/CD27. This sequence originates from a man between 18 and 35 years old in good health. The sequenced material came from naive CD4+ T cells from blood. The chain employs TRBV7-6 and TRBJ2-3; D may match TRBD1 or TRBD2 (5 bases each). The CDR3 nucleotides are TGTGCCAGCAGCTTAGGGATCAGGTCCACTGGGGGTTCTGATACGCAGTATTTT. The encoded protein is CASSLGIRSTGGSDTQYF.